One and the same sample provided the 9 T cell receptor beta chains below, sequenced in a study of T cell responses to AZD1222 COVID-19 vaccine. The protocol was immunoSEQ multiplex PCR, while the TCRdb copy is restricted to in-frame clones and leaves out a portion. The sample lists 120,000 to 150,000 clones; 90% to 95% were seen once. Material: peripheral blood, obtained on day 0 of AZD1222 vaccination. These receptor sequences come from an adult in good health.

V usage is TRBV19 and J usage is TRBJ2-1; TRBD1 aligns across 9 bases. The CDR3 runs to 14 residues. Germline trimming cut 7 bases from V and 7 bases from J; bases unmatched to any gene: 8. Germline V CDR1 and CDR2: LNHDA, SQIVND (reference sequence). The CDR3 reads CASKWTGAKNEQFF. In nucleotides, the CDR3 is TGTGCCAGTAAATGGACAGGGGCGAAGAATGAGCAGTTCTTC.

This clone was recorded once. This chain connects TRBV19 to TRBJ1-5; D ambiguous. The CDR3 is 14 amino acids. CDR1 is LNHDA and CDR2 is SQIVND in the germline V gene (reference sequence). V lost 6 bases, J lost 1 base, and 10 bases lay in between. The CDR3 region has the DNA TGTGCCAGTAGGGTAGTTGGGAGCAATCAGCCCCAGCATTTT. It specifies CASRVVGSNQPQHF.

The CDR3 DNA sequence: TGCGCCAGCAGTGAGCCCAGGACTAGCGGGGGTGAGCAGTACTTC. It translates to CASSEPRTSGGEQYF. The genes are TRBV10-2 and TRBJ2-7, with 13 positions matching TRBD2. This CDR3 has 15 amino acids. Trimming at V came to 2 bases and at J to 7 bases, leaving 5 bases not matched to a gene. Looked up from germline, CDR1 is WSHSY and CDR2 is SAAADI.

The chain links TRBV11-2 to TRBJ1-5; D gene uncertain. Germline-derived CDR1 and CDR2 are SGHAT and FQNNGV. The CDR3 totals 12 residues. V was cut by 4 bases and J by 4 bases, with 5 bases left in between. This chain's CDR3 is CASSSGNQPQHF. CDR3 bases: TGTGCCAGCAGCTCCGGAAATCAGCCCCAGCATTTT.

This clone was found once. The chain joins TRBV28 to TRBJ2-3; possibly TRBD1 for D (8 bases). This CDR3 has 13 amino acids. Germline loops: CDR1 MDHEN, CDR2 SYDVKM. V was shortened by 6 bases and J by 6 bases, with 13 bases between the two germline ends. CDR3 coding DNA: TGTGCCAGCAGCCTACAGGGGGGGGATACGCAGTATTTT. It specifies CASSLQGGDTQYF.

This clone turned up a few times. This sequence joins TRBV12-3 or TRBV12-4 and TRBJ1-1; D gene uncertain. V shed 5 bases and J shed 5 bases, with 9 bases lying between them. The CDR3 is made up of 12 amino acids. The CDR3 loop reads CASSQAPTEAFF. The CDR3 nucleotides read TGTGCCAGCAGTCAGGCCCCAACTGAAGCTTTCTTT.

The V and J genes are TRBV24-1 and TRBJ1-5; perhaps TRBD1 as D (5 bases). V lost 9 bases, J lost 2 bases, and 16 bases lay in between. The length of the CDR3 is 15 residues. Germline V gives CDR1 KGHDR, CDR2 SFDVKD. DNA for the CDR3: TGTGCCACCCCATGGGGGGGTGAGGGCAATCAGCCCCAGCATTTT. This codes for CATPWGGEGNQPQHF.

The chain joins TRBV19 to TRBJ1-6, with D uncertain. Germline values: CDR1 LNHDA, CDR2 SQIVND (reference sequence). Trimming cost V 3 bases and J 0 bases, with 12 bases left between them. CDR3 size: 17 residues. The CDR3 protein is CASSIFRESSYNSPLHF. Here the CDR3 DNA reads TGTGCCAGTAGTATTTTTAGGGAGAGCTCCTATAATTCACCCCTCCACTTT.

The V call is TRBV19, the J call TRBJ2-1; D possibly matches TRBD1 or TRBD2 (5 bases each). The CDR3 length is 14 residues. Germline values: CDR1 LNHDA, CDR2 SQIVND (reference sequence). Trimming cost V 5 bases and J 8 bases, with 16 bases left between them. The CDR3 coding sequence is TGTGCCAGTAGTGGCCGGGACCGGGCCGATGAGCAGTTCTTC. Its protein is CASSGRDRADEQFF. The full variable domain, its missing parts supplied by reference TRBV19 and TRBJ2-1, is DGGITQSPKYLFRKEGQNVTLSCEQNLNHDAMYWYRQDPGQGLRLIYYSQIVNDFQKGDIAEGYSVSREKKESFPLTVTSAQKNPTAFYLCASSGRDRADEQFFGPGTRLTVL.